The clone carrying this TCR beta chain was seen more than once but under ten times. These data originate in a study of T-cell reconstitution after alpha-beta-depleted transplantation in children. The library targeted TCRbeta and was prepared with unique molecular identifiers. TCRdb independently ran MiXCR on the PCR reads; one entry per CDR3 protein. The sample holds about 540,000 distinct CDR3 sequences, approximately 20% seen once. In germline, CDR1 is SGDLS, CDR2 YYNGEE. V lost 0 bases and J lost 1, with 10 bases in between. The CDR3 covers 15 residues. This material consisted of PBMCs from the stem cell graft donor, taken from the stem cell graft. The clonotype comes from a human donor who donated a stem cell graft to a child with acute lymphoblastic leukemia. The V gene is TRBV9, the J gene TRBJ2-5; D is unresolved. CDR3: CASSVVGAVQETQYF. The DNA of the CDR3 is TGTGCCAGCAGCGTAGTAGGCGCGGTCCAAGAGACCCAGTACTTC.